This T cell receptor beta chain was documented in a study of T cell repertoires in aging, cancer and after chemotherapy. Study-level findings and limits: Age-matched healthy donors had significantly more diverse, less clonal blood TCR repertoires than untreated cancer patients. Loss of evenness, beyond lost richness, contributed to age-related TCR diversity decline in cancer patients.

By share of the sample, this clonotype is medium-sized. The antigen remains undetermined. Amplification of TCR beta used genomic DNA extracted from peripheral blood. TRB rearrangements spanning V, D and J were amplified using mixed TRB-A/B primers. TCRdb itself ran the multiplex PCR reads through MiXCR, one entry per CDR3 protein. The repertoire has fewer than 12,000 distinct CDR3 sequences, over 25% of them found once; the top ten carry approximately 3.4%. The germline gives CDR1 MNHNS, CDR2 SASEGT. The CDR3 runs 15 residues. The germline V and J ends were trimmed by 1 base and 5 bases, with 14 bases remaining between them.

The clonotype was recovered from a human donor in good health. The sequencing sample was made of blood. The chain is built from TRBV6-1 and TRBJ1-2; tentatively, D is TRBD1 (5 bases). CDR3 DNA sequence: TGTGCCAGCAGTGAAGGAGGGGCCCTCGGGTATGGCTACACCTTC. Translating it yields CASSEGGALGYGYTF.